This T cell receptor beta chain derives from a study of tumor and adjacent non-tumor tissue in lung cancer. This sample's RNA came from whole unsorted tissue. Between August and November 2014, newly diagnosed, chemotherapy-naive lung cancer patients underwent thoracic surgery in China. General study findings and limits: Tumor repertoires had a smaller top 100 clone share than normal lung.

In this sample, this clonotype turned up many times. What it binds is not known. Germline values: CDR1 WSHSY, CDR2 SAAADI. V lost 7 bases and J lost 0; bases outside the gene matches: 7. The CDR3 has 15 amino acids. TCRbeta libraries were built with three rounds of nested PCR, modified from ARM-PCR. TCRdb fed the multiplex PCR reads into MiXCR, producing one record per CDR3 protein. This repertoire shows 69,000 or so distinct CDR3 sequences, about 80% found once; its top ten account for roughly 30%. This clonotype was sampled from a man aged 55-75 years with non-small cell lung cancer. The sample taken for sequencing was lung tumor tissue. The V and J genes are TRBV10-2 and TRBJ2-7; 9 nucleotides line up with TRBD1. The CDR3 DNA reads TGCGCCAGCACCCCCGGGACAGGGCCCTCCTACGAGCAGTACTTC. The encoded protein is CASTPGTGPSYEQYF.